These 15 T cell receptor beta chains originate from one sample sequenced in a study of cytomegalovirus exposure and HLA in healthy donors. This PCR relied on a set of 60 Vbeta primers and 13 Jbeta primers. The assay was immunoSEQ multiplex PCR, and TCRdb's table has in-frame clones only and misses some. This table has 210,000 or so clones, approximately 82% appearing once. Input material: PBMCs. The receptors derive from a man between 18 and 29 years old in good health and CMV-seronegative.

This clone showed up just a few times. The CDR3: CASSSGTSGRASFYEQYF. The CDR3 bases are TGTGCCAGCAGTTCCGGGACTAGCGGGAGGGCGTCCTTCTACGAGCAGTACTTC. This chain joins TRBV2 and TRBJ2-7; 16 bases match TRBD2. Looked up from germline, CDR1 is SNHLY and CDR2 is FYNNEI. The ends lost 5 bases at V and 3 bases at J; junction bases unmatched: 10. This CDR3 is built from 18 residues.

This sequence joins TRBV6-5 and TRBJ2-5; D call uncertain. Germline V gene sequence: CDR1 MNHEY, CDR2 SVGAGI. V dropped 0 bases and J dropped 7 bases, with 12 bases sitting between them. CDR3 length: 14 residues. CDR3 nucleotides: TGTGCCAGCAGTTACTCGCGAACCCTCTGGACCCAGTACTTC. It yields the protein CASSYSRTLWTQYF.

This clone was picked up a small number of times. The CDR3 region is CASSLGFGGANEQFF. The DNA for the CDR3 is TGTGCCAGCAGCTTGGGGTTCGGGGGGGCTAATGAGCAGTTCTTC. The rearrangement joins TRBV5-6 to TRBJ2-1; TRBD2 agrees at 8 bases. Germline loops: CDR1 SGHDT, CDR2 YYEEEE. V gave up 0 bases and J gave up 7 bases; unmatched junction bases: 6. The CDR3 is 15 amino acids.

V usage is TRBV18 and J usage is TRBJ2-7; 7 bases agree with TRBD1. There are 13 residues in the CDR3. The germline CDR1 and CDR2 sequences are KGHSH and LQKENI. J lost 2 bases, V lost 10 bases, and 8 bases had no gene match. CDR3 in amino acids: CATGEQGTYEQYF. The CDR3 DNA sequence: TGTGCCACCGGGGAACAGGGGACCTACGAGCAGTACTTC.

The chain is built from TRBV18 and TRBJ1-3; D ambiguous. Germline loops: CDR1 KGHSH, CDR2 LQKENI. There are 17 residues in the CDR3. V gave up 0 bases and J gave up 0 bases, with 12 bases separating them. The chain's CDR3 is CASSPPGGRTSGNTIYF. The CDR3 nucleotides are TGTGCCAGCTCACCACCGGGAGGCCGAACCTCTGGAAACACCATATATTTT. Variable domain in full (rest from reference TRBV18 and TRBJ1-3): NAGVMQNPRHLVRRRGQEARLRCSPMKGHSHVYWYRQLPEEGLKFMVYLQKENIIDESGMPKERFSAEFPKEGPSILRIQQVVRGDSAAYFCASSPPGGRTSGNTIYFGEGSWLTVV.

In its sample, this clone was seen a few times. The V gene is TRBV5-1, the J gene TRBJ1-1; no reliable D call. V lost 2 bases and J lost 0, with 8 bases in between. CDR3 length: 14 amino acids. The germline V gene has CDR1 SGHRS and CDR2 YFSETQ. The CDR3 spells CASSFTAVNTEAFF. CDR3 DNA: TGCGCCAGCAGCTTCACCGCGGTGAACACTGAAGCTTTCTTT.

The chain uses TRBV27 and TRBJ1-2, with 8 bases lining up with TRBD1. The CDR3 contains 13 residues. The germline gives CDR1 MNHEY, CDR2 SMNVEV (reference sequence). V was pared by 8 bases and J by 4 bases, with 6 bases of the junction left unmatched. CDR3 DNA sequence: TGTGCCAGCGGCACCGGGACAGGCTATGGCTACACCTTC. Its protein product is CASGTGTGYGYTF.

The J gene is TRBJ2-7, the V gene TRBV28; D gene unclear. V was shortened by 2 bases and J by 6 bases, with 5 bases between the two germline ends. CDR3 length equals 11 residues. The germline CDR1 and CDR2 sequences are MDHEN and SYDVKM. CDR3 sequence (DNA): TGTGCCAGCAGTTTAGAGGTCGAGCAGTACTTC. This translates into CASSLEVEQYF. Looking up the rest from reference TRBV28 and TRBJ2-7 gives the full variable domain: DVKVTQSSRYLVKRTGEKVFLECVQDMDHENMFWYRQDPGLGLRLIYFSYDVKMKEKGDIPEGYSVSREKKERFSLILESASTNQTSMYLCASSLEVEQYFGPGTRLTVT.

The chain recombines TRBV5-6 with TRBJ2-7; D perhaps matches TRBD1 (6 bases). V was shortened by 4 bases and J by 5 bases, with 10 bases between the two germline ends. Germline V CDR1 and CDR2: SGHDT, YYEEEE. The CDR3 has 12 residues. The CDR3 sequence is CASSPGDDEQYF. The CDR3 DNA sequence: TGTGCCAGCAGCCCAGGGGATGACGAGCAGTACTTC.

V and J are TRBV6-6 and TRBJ1-4; 9 bases line up with TRBD1. J gave up 8 bases and V 2 bases, and 6 bases lay outside the gene matches. The CDR3 spans 15 residues. CDR1 MNHNY and CDR2 SVGAGI come from the germline V gene (reference sequence). CDR3 residues: CASSYGGQGREKLFF. DNA of the CDR3: TGTGCCAGCAGTTACGGGGGACAGGGAAGGGAAAAACTGTTTTTT.

This clone appeared a few times. The gene calls are TRBV5-4 and TRBJ1-2, with D possibly matching TRBD1 (5 bases). Germline V lookup: CDR1 SGHNT, CDR2 YYREEE (reference sequence). This CDR3 region has 13 residues. Deletions cut 2 bases from V and 8 bases from J, with 13 bases between. The CDR3 is CASSFPGMRGYTF. Here the CDR3 DNA reads TGTGCCAGCAGCTTTCCAGGGATGCGAGGCTACACCTTC.

The CDR3 sequence is CASSLILRSSGELFF. For the CDR3, the DNA is TGTGCCAGCAGCTTAATCTTACGGTCTTCTGGGGAGCTGTTTTTT. The rearrangement joins TRBV7-9 to TRBJ2-2; no clear D. V lost 2 bases and J 8 bases, leaving 15 bases between the germline ends. CDR1 is SEHNR and CDR2 is FQNEAQ in the germline V gene (reference sequence). The CDR3 runs 15 residues.

V is TRBV7-3 and J is TRBJ2-1; tentatively, D is TRBD2 (6 bases). Deletions cut 5 bases from V and 7 bases from J, with 24 bases between. CDR1 is SGHTA and CDR2 is FQGTGA in the germline V gene. This CDR3 is built from 17 residues. The chain's CDR3 is CASSPYPRDWKDNEQFF. The CDR3 nucleotides read TGTGCCAGCAGCCCTTACCCTCGGGACTGGAAAGATAATGAGCAGTTCTTC.

This chain connects TRBV7-2 to TRBJ2-7; 7 bases are shared with TRBD1. Germline CDR1 SGHTA, CDR2 FQGNSA. V dropped 5 bases and J dropped 0; count of bases not matched to a gene: 4. The CDR3 extends over 14 amino acids. The CDR3 region has the DNA TGTGCCAGCAGCCAATGGGACAGCTCCTACGAGCAGTACTTC. Translating gives CASSQWDSSYEQYF.

About this clone itself: The same CDR3 is also encoded by other DNA sequences in this sample. V gene TRBV10-3 combines with J gene TRBJ2-5; 10 bases agree with TRBD2. The end of the DNA is better explained by TRBJ2-7, so the J call may be wrong. Germline V CDR1 and CDR2: ENHRY, SYGVKD. The CDR3 has 14 residues. CDR3 protein: CAISGTSGSYEQYF. CDR3 DNA: TGTGCCATCAGTGGGACTAGCGGATCCTACGAGCAGTACTTC.